A single sample gave rise to the 10 T cell receptor beta chains below, sequenced in a study of blood T cells in healthy people across ages. For the second PCR, which ran for about 6 to 11 cycles, a sample-barcoded 5' primer and a J-beta primer mix were used. TCRdb redid the calling of the 5' RACE reads with MiXCR, one entry per CDR3 protein. The data contain about 1,800,000 distinct CDR3 sequences, 25% to 30% of them singletons. Sequencing was performed on blood. The receptors were gathered from a young woman in good health.

This clonotype was counted a few times. The chain couples TRBV20-1 to TRBJ1-2, with 7 bases that match TRBD1. The CDR3 is 17 residues long. Germline loops: CDR1 DFQATT, CDR2 SNEGSKA (reference sequence). With 1 base clipped from V and 6 bases from J, the junction kept 17 bases outside the gene matches. CDR3 residues: CSARVQKGGGIDHGYTF. The CDR3 DNA follows: TGCAGTGCTAGAGTTCAAAAAGGAGGGGGCATTGACCATGGCTACACCTTC.

The rearrangement links TRBV20-1 to TRBJ2-3; possibly TRBD2 for D (6 bases). V dropped 5 bases and J dropped 0 bases, with 15 bases sitting between them. Germline V gives CDR1 DFQATT, CDR2 SNEGSKA (reference sequence). The CDR3 loop spans 15 amino acids. The CDR3 sequence: CSASKRSGSTDTQYF. In nucleotides, the CDR3 is TGCAGTGCTTCCAAACGCAGCGGGAGCACAGATACGCAGTATTTT.

Concerning this clonotype itself: A clone one base away is much larger, so this may be a read error. V usage is TRBV7-6 and J usage is TRBJ2-5; D ambiguous. The J call is in doubt because the DNA end fits TRBJ2-7 better. Looked up from germline, CDR1 is SGHVS and CDR2 is FNYEAQ. The length of the CDR3 is 16 residues. The CDR3 is CASSRPNRLTASEQYF. For the CDR3, the DNA is TGTGCCAGCAGCCGCCCGAATCGGCTAACGGCGAGCGAGCAGTACTTC.

Notes on this clonotype: Compared with germline, one end of the junction differs, possibly owing to a read error. In nucleotides, the CDR3 is TGCAGCGTTGAAATGGAAGACCCTAACTATGGCTATACCTTC. Translation gives CSVEMEDPNYGYTF. The chain recombines TRBV29-1 with TRBJ1-2; no clear D. CDR3 length: 14 residues. CDR1 and CDR2 from the germline V gene are SQVTM and ANQGSEA.

There are a few counts of this clonotype. J is TRBJ2-3 and V is TRBV6-5; D is possibly TRBD2 (6 bases). Deletions cut 0 bases from V and 9 bases from J, with 13 bases between. CDR1 and CDR2 from the germline V gene are MNHEY and SVGAGI. The CDR3 sequence is 14 residues long. CDR3: CASSYSRGLVTQYF. As DNA, the CDR3 is TGTGCCAGCAGTTACTCGCGGGGTCTAGTAACGCAGTATTTT.

This sequence joins TRBV29-1 and TRBJ1-2, with D hard to call. The CDR3 covers 12 residues. From germline, CDR1 is SQVTM and CDR2 ANQGSEA. V lost 4 bases and J 4 bases, leaving 10 bases between the germline ends. CDR3 DNA sequence: TGCAGCGTTGCGGTCAGTACCTATGGCTACACCTTC. Protein product: CSVAVSTYGYTF.

The sample holds a few counts of this clonotype. The chain recombines TRBV27 with TRBJ2-7; tentative D call: TRBD2 (6 bases). Germline CDR1 is MNHEY and CDR2 is SMNVEV (reference sequence). The CDR3 extends over 15 amino acids. The V and J ends lost 6 bases and 5 bases respectively, with 20 bases between them. Written as DNA, the CDR3 is TGTGCCAGCAGCCATTCCGTGGAGGGGCAGAACGAGCAGTACTTC. Encoded protein: CASSHSVEGQNEQYF.

This clonotype was counted only a few times. The J gene is TRBJ2-1, the V gene TRBV28; D gene uncertain. CDR3 length: 12 residues. Germline CDR1 and CDR2: MDHEN and SYDVKM. V gave up 7 bases and J gave up 8 bases, with 12 bases separating them. The CDR3 region has the DNA TGTGCCAGCATCTCGACGTGGCATGAGCAGTTCTTC. This sequence encodes CASISTWHEQFF.

In nucleotides, the CDR3 is TGTGCCAGCAGCGACAAATACAGCTATGGCTACACCTTC. Translated: CASSDKYSYGYTF. The chain recombines TRBV9 with TRBJ1-2; no clear D gene. Germline V lookup: CDR1 SGDLS, CDR2 YYNGEE. V dropped 3 bases and J dropped 4 bases, with 10 bases sitting between them. The CDR3 contains 13 residues. The full variable domain, its missing parts supplied by reference TRBV9 and TRBJ1-2, is DSGVTQTPKHLITATGQRVTLRCSPRSGDLSVYWYQQSLDQGLQFLIQYYNGEERAKGNILERFSAQQFPDLHSELNLSSLELGDSALYFCASSDKYSYGYTFGSGTRLTVV.

This clonotype was observed a few times. The chain has TRBV20-1 and TRBJ2-1, with TRBD2 as a possible D gene (6 bases). Germline CDR1 DFQATT, CDR2 SNEGSKA (reference sequence). This CDR3 is built from 15 residues. Trimming pared 0 bases from V and 7 bases from J, leaving 16 bases between. CDR3 sequence reads: CSAREPGEQRNEQFF. For the CDR3, the DNA is TGCAGTGCTAGAGAGCCGGGAGAACAGAGGAATGAGCAGTTCTTC.